This TCR beta chain is from a study of siplizumab effects on memory and regulatory T cells. Assaying covered some 10^5 TCR templates per sample. TCRdb keeps only in-frame clones here, not all; method: immunoSEQ multiplex PCR. The table records around 78,000 clones, 91% of them present only once. The trim removed 3 bases at V and 0 bases at J, leaving 5 bases unmatched. The CDR3 extends over 17 amino acids. From germline, CDR1 is LNHDA and CDR2 SQIVND (reference sequence). V and J are TRBV19 and TRBJ2-1; 10 nucleotides match TRBD2. The material sequenced was CD8+ T cells sorted from blood. The clonotype comes from a human donor in good health. In nucleotides, the CDR3 is TGTGCCAGTAGTATTACTAGCGGGACGAGCTCCTACAATGAGCAGTTCTTC. The encoded protein is CASSITSGTSSYNEQFF.